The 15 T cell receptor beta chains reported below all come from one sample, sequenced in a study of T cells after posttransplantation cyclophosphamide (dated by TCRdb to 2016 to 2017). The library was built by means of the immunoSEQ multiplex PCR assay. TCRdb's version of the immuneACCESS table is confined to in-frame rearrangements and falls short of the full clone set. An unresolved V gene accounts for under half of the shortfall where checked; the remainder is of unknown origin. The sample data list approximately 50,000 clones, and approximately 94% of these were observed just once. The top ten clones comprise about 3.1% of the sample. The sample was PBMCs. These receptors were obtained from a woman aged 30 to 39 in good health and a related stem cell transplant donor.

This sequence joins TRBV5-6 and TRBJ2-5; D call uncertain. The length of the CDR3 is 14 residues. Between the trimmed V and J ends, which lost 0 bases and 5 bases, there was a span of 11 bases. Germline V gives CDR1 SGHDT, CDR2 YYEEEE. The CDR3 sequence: CASSLDFVEETQYF. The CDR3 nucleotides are TGTGCCAGCAGCTTGGATTTCGTAGAGGAGACCCAGTACTTC.

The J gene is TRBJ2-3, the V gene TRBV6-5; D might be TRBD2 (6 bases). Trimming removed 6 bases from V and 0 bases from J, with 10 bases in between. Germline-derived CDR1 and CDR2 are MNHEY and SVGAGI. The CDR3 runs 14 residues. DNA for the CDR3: TGTGCCAGCAGGGAGGGCCTTAGCACAGATACGCAGTATTTT. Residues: CASREGLSTDTQYF.

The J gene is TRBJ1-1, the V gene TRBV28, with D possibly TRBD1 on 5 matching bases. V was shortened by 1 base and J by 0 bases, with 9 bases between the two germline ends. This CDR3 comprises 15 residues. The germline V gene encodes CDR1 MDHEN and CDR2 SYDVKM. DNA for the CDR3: TGTGCCAGCAGTTTATTGAGGACACTGAACACTGAAGCTTTCTTT. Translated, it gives CASSLLRTLNTEAFF.

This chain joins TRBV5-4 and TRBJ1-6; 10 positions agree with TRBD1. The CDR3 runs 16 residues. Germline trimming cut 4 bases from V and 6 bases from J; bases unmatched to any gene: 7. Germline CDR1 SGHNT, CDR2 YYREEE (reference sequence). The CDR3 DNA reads TGTGCCAGCAGCAACCCGACAGGGGGCTTTAATTCACCCCTCCACTTT. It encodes CASSNPTGGFNSPLHF.

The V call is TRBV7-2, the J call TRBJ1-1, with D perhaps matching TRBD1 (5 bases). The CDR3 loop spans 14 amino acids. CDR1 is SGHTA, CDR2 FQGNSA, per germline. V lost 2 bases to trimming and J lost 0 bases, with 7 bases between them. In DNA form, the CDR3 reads TGTGCCAGCAGCTTATTAGGGGTGAACACTGAAGCTTTCTTT. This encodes CASSLLGVNTEAFF.

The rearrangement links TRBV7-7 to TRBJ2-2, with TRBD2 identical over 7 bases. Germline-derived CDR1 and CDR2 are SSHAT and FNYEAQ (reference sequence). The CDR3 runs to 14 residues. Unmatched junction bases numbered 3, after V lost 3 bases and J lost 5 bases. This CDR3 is CASSLGGETGELFF. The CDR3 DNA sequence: TGTGCCAGCAGCTTGGGGGGGGAGACCGGGGAGCTGTTTTTT.

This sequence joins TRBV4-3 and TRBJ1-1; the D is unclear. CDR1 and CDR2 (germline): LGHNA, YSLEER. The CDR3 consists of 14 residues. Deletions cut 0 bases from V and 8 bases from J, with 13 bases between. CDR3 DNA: TGCGCCAGCAGCCAAGATCTAGACGGGGTAGAAGCTTTCTTT. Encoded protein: CASSQDLDGVEAFF.

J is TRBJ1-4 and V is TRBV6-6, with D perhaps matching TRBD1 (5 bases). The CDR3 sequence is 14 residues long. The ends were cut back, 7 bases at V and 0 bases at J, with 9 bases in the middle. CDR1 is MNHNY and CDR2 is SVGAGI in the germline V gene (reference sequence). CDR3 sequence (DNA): TGTGCCAGCACCCTGACAGCAACTAATGAAAAACTGTTTTTT. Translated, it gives CASTLTATNEKLFF.

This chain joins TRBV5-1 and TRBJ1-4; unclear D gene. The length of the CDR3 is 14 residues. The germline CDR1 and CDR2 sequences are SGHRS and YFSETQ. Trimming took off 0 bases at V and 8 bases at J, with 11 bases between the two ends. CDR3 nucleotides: TGCGCCAGCAGCTTGGCGGGAACGGGGGAAAAACTGTTTTTT. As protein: CASSLAGTGEKLFF.

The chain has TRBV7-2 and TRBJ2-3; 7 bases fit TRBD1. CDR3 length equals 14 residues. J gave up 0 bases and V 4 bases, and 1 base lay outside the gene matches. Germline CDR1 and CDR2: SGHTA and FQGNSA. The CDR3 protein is CASSWDSSTDTQYF. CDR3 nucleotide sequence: TGTGCCAGCAGCTGGGACAGTAGCACAGATACGCAGTATTTT.

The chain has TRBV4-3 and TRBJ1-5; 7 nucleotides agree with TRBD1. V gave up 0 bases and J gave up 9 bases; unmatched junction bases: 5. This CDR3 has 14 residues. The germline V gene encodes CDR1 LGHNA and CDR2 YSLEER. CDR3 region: CASSQDPGGRPQHF. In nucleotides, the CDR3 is TGCGCCAGCAGCCAAGATCCAGGGGGGAGGCCCCAGCATTTT.

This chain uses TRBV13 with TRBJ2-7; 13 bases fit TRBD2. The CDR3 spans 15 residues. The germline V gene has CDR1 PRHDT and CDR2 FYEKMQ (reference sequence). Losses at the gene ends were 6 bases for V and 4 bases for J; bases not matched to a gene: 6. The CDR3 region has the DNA TGTGCCAGCAGTCGGACTAGCGGGGGAGAGTACGAGCAGTACTTC. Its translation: CASSRTSGGEYEQYF.

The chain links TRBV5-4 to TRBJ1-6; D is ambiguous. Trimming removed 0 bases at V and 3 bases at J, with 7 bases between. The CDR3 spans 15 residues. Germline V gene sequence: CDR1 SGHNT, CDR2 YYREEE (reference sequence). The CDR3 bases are TGTGCCAGCAGCTTGGACGGGAACTATAATTCACCCCTCCACTTT. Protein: CASSLDGNYNSPLHF.

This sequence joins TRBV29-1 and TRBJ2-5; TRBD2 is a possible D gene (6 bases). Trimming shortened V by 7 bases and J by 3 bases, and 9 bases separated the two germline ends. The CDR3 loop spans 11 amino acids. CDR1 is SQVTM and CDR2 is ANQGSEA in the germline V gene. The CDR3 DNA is TGCAGCGCAGGCGGGGAAGAGACCCAGTACTTC. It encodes CSAGGEETQYF.

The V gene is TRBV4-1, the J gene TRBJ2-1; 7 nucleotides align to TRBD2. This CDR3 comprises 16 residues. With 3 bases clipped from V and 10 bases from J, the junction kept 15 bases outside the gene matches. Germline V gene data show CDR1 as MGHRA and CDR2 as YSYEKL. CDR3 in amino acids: CASSQERGFGAGEQFF. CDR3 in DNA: TGCGCCAGCAGCCAGGAAAGGGGATTTGGAGCGGGGGAGCAGTTCTTC.